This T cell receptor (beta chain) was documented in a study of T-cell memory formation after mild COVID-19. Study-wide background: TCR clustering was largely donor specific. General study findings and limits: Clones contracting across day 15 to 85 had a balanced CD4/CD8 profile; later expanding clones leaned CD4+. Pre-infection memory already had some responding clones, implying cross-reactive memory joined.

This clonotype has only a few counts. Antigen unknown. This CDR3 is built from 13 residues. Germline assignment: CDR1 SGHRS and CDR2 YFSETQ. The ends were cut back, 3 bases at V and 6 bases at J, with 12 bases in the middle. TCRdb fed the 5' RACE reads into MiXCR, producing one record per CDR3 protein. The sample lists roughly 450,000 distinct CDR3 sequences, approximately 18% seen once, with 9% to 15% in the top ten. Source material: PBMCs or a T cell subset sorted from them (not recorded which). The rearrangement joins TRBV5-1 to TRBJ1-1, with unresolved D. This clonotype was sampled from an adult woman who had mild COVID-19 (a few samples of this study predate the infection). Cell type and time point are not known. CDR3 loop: CASSSHGVAEAFF. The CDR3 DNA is TGCGCCAGCAGCTCCCACGGGGTCGCTGAAGCTTTCTTT.